This T cell receptor beta chain was sequenced in a study of cytomegalovirus exposure and HLA in healthy donors. The ends were cut back, 2 bases at V and 2 bases at J, with 6 bases in the middle. Germline V gene lookup returns CDR1 MNHEY and CDR2 SVGAGI. The CDR3 runs 13 residues. Researchers ran the PCR with 60 Vbeta and 13 Jbeta primers. Method: immunoSEQ multiplex PCR; TCRdb's copy keeps in-frame clones and lacks some. This sample has 150,000 to 160,000 clones, with approximately 75% found just once. This cohort consisted of healthy bone marrow donors. The sample taken for sequencing was PBMCs. This chain joins TRBV6-5 and TRBJ1-2; D is unresolved. The receptor's source is a man aged 18 to 29 in good health and CMV-seronegative. This chain's CDR3 is CASSYGENYGYTF. CDR3 DNA: TGTGCCAGCAGTTACGGGGAGAACTATGGCTACACCTTC.